The 29 T cell receptor beta chains presented below share a single source sample, sequenced in a study of cytomegalovirus exposure and HLA in healthy donors. The PCR employed 60 Vbeta primers together with 13 Jbeta primers. Produced via immunoSEQ multiplex PCR; TCRdb's table is partial and in-frame only. This table has about 100,000 clones, roughly 80% appearing once. The source material was PBMCs. All receptors come from a man aged 50 to 60 in good health and CMV-seropositive.

This chain uses TRBV5-1 with TRBJ2-7; the D is unclear. Germline V CDR1 and CDR2: SGHRS, YFSETQ. The CDR3 consists of 16 residues. Trimming cost V 4 bases and J 3 bases, with 20 bases left between them. CDR3 bases: TGCGCCAGCAGCCCCCCATTCGGCAGGTCCAACTACGAGCAGTACTTC. Its protein is CASSPPFGRSNYEQYF.

In its sample, this clone was seen once. The chain joins TRBV19 to TRBJ1-2; TRBD1 aligns across 7 bases. The CDR3 covers 15 residues. J lost 1 base, V lost 5 bases, and 7 bases had no gene match. The germline V gene has CDR1 LNHDA and CDR2 SQIVND (reference sequence). CDR3 region: CASSGRGQGNYGYTF. In DNA form, the CDR3 reads TGTGCCAGTAGTGGTAGGGGGCAGGGTAACTATGGCTACACCTTC.

This rearrangement joins TRBV4-2 to TRBJ2-3; 13 nucleotides align to TRBD2. The CDR3 loop spans 19 amino acids. Germline assignment: CDR1 LGHNA and CDR2 YNFKEQ. V shed 4 bases, J shed 3 bases, and the junction held 13 bases outside the gene matches. The CDR3 is CASSPGTSGATRLTDTQYF. DNA for the CDR3: TGTGCCAGCAGCCCCGGGACTAGCGGGGCTACGAGGCTTACAGATACGCAGTATTTT.

V usage is TRBV7-6 and J usage is TRBJ1-1; perhaps TRBD1 as D (5 bases). Germline CDR1 reads SGHVS; CDR2 reads FNYEAQ. The ends were cut back, 4 bases at V and 2 bases at J, with 14 bases in the middle. The CDR3 spans 15 residues. This chain's CDR3 is CASSSNRWGNTEAFF. CDR3 coding DNA: TGTGCCAGCAGCTCTAACAGGTGGGGAAACACTGAAGCTTTCTTT.

In DNA form, the CDR3 reads TGTGCCAGCAGCCCCCGGACTAGCGGGGGGGTAGCCAAAAACATTCAGTACTTC. Its protein is CASSPRTSGGVAKNIQYF. V and J are TRBV27 and TRBJ2-4, with 15 bases lining up with TRBD2. V gave up 6 bases and J gave up 0 bases; unmatched junction bases: 6. CDR3 size: 18 residues. Germline V gene sequence: CDR1 MNHEY, CDR2 SMNVEV (reference sequence).

This clone occurred a few times. In nucleotides, the CDR3 is TGTGCCAGCAGCTCGGGACAGGGGAGGGAAAAACTGTTTTTT. Protein: CASSSGQGREKLFF. The V and J genes are TRBV5-4 and TRBJ1-4; 10 bases fit TRBD1. CDR3 length equals 14 residues. Germline V CDR1 and CDR2: SGHNT, YYREEE (reference sequence). Germline trimming cut 3 bases from V and 8 bases from J; bases unmatched to any gene: 4.

CDR3: CASSPSIDRREQYF. The CDR3, as DNA: TGCGCCAGCAGCCCCTCGATAGACAGACGGGAGCAGTACTTC. The chain is built from TRBV5-1 and TRBJ2-7, with D possibly being TRBD1 (5 bases). Germline assignment: CDR1 SGHRS and CDR2 YFSETQ. V shed 4 bases and J shed 7 bases, with 18 bases lying between them. The CDR3 is 14 residues long.

This rearrangement joins TRBV7-2 to TRBJ2-5; possible D gene TRBD2, 7 bases. Germline V gives CDR1 SGHTA, CDR2 FQGNSA. With 2 bases removed from V and 4 bases from J, the gap between germline ends came to 23 bases. The CDR3 runs to 18 residues. The CDR3 region is CASSLFGRDAAGAETQYF. The CDR3 nucleotides read TGTGCCAGCAGCTTATTCGGACGGGATGCTGCGGGGGCAGAGACCCAGTACTTC.

The V and J genes are TRBV6-1 and TRBJ1-1, with a tentative D call TRBD1 (5 bases). Germline loops: CDR1 MNHNS, CDR2 SASEGT. Trimming took off 8 bases at V and 10 bases at J, with 20 bases between the two ends. The CDR3 runs to 13 residues. This CDR3 reads CASRFETATRAFF. The CDR3 DNA reads TGTGCCAGCCGATTTGAGACAGCAACGAGAGCTTTCTTT.

This rearrangement joins TRBV30 to TRBJ2-2, with D uncertain. The length of the CDR3 is 13 residues. The V and J ends lost 0 bases and 5 bases respectively, with 7 bases between them. Germline loops: CDR1 GTSNPN, CDR2 SVGIG (reference sequence). The CDR3 reads CAWSVHITGELFF. As DNA, the CDR3 is TGTGCCTGGAGTGTGCACATAACCGGGGAGCTGTTTTTT.

V is TRBV27 and J is TRBJ2-6; TRBD1 agrees at 12 bases. The junction had 10 bases not matched to a gene; V was cut back by 3 bases and J by 1 base. CDR3 size: 20 residues. Germline assignment: CDR1 MNHEY and CDR2 SMNVEV (reference sequence). The CDR3 nucleotides are TGTGCCAGCAGTTTTCACTCGCCGGGACAGGGGGCATCTGGGGCCAACGTCCTGACTTTC. Encoded protein: CASSFHSPGQGASGANVLTF.

The chain has TRBV5-5 and TRBJ1-5; 9 bases fit TRBD1. The CDR3 runs to 17 residues. Germline loops: CDR1 SGHKS, CDR2 YYEKEE (reference sequence). The V segment lost 4 bases and the J segment 0 bases; nucleotides outside the gene matches: 8. The CDR3 sequence: CASSPGTGPYSNQPQHF. Here the CDR3 DNA reads TGTGCCAGCAGCCCCGGGACAGGGCCATATAGCAATCAGCCCCAGCATTTT.

The CDR3 DNA reads TGTGCCATATTATCGGACAGACTAGAAGCTTTCTTT. Translation gives CAILSDRLEAFF. The chain employs TRBV6-1 and TRBJ1-1; D might be TRBD1 (6 bases). With 10 bases removed from V and 8 bases from J, the gap between germline ends came to 17 bases. CDR1 is MNHNS, CDR2 SASEGT, per germline. The CDR3 loop spans 12 amino acids.

CDR3 protein: CASSQLAVNTQYF. CDR3 bases: TGTGCCAGCAGCCAACTAGCGGTCAACACGCAGTATTTT. The chain is built from TRBV7-2 and TRBJ2-3; 8 nucleotides line up with TRBD2. This CDR3 spans 13 amino acids. The germline CDR1 and CDR2 sequences are SGHTA and FQGNSA. V was pared by 5 bases and J by 9 bases, with 7 bases of the junction left unmatched.

On this clone itself: A read error may produce the germline difference seen at one junction end. This chain uses TRBV7-9 with TRBJ1-5; D call uncertain. The CDR3 covers 12 residues. CDR1 and CDR2 (germline): SEHNR, FQNEAQ (reference sequence). CDR3 amino acids: CASSEAEQPQNF. The CDR3 nucleotides are TGTGCCAGCAGCGAAGCTGAACAGCCCCAGAATTTT.

With regard to this clone: The germline gene is not matched at one end of the junction; a read error may be the cause. The rearrangement joins TRBV10-3 to TRBJ1-5; tentatively, D is TRBD1 (5 bases). CDR3 length: 12 amino acids. The V gene's germline CDR1 is ENHRY and CDR2 SYGVKD. The CDR3 sequence: CAISDSYQPQNF. DNA of the CDR3: TGTGCCATCAGCGACAGCTATCAGCCCCAGAATTTT.

This chain links TRBV4-1 with TRBJ2-7, with 8 bases that match TRBD1. V lost 0 bases to trimming and J lost 7 bases; unmatched junction nucleotides: 5. CDR1 is MGHRA, CDR2 YSYEKL, per germline. The CDR3 extends over 14 amino acids. The CDR3 DNA reads as TGCGCCAGCAGCCAAGATCAGGGGGCGCGGGAGCAGTACTTC. Amino acids: CASSQDQGAREQYF.

V is TRBV2 and J is TRBJ2-1, with TRBD2 matching 8 bases. Trimming removed 6 bases from V and 1 base from J; junction bases left unmatched: 5. The length of the CDR3 is 15 residues. CDR1 and CDR2 (germline): SNHLY, FYNNEI. CDR3: CASRLAGGSYNEQFF. The CDR3 DNA sequence: TGTGCCAGCAGGTTGGCGGGGGGTTCCTACAATGAGCAGTTCTTC.

This clone appeared a single time. The V and J genes are TRBV11-2 and TRBJ2-1; D is uncertain. The CDR3 has 14 amino acids. V lost 5 bases and J lost 6, with 14 bases in between. Germline values: CDR1 SGHAT, CDR2 FQNNGV. CDR3 bases: TGTGCCAGCAGCGTACGCCCGCGATCCAATGAGCAGTTCTTC. Protein: CASSVRPRSNEQFF.

The chain combines TRBV5-1 with TRBJ2-7; tentative D call: TRBD2 (6 bases). Germline V gene data show CDR1 as SGHRS and CDR2 as YFSETQ. The CDR3 consists of 15 residues. V lost 4 bases to trimming and J lost 3 bases, with 17 bases between them. The CDR3 DNA sequence: TGCGCCAGCAGCCCCCCGGGACTGGGACTCTACGAGCAGTACTTC. Translation: CASSPPGLGLYEQYF.

In the case of this clone: This likely comes from a read error, as the CDR3 has no conserved phenylalanine or tryptophan at its end. The V call is TRBV2, the J call TRBJ1-5, with D uncertain. V lost 1 base and J 4 bases, leaving 8 bases between the germline ends. The V gene's germline CDR1 is SNHLY and CDR2 FYNNEI. CDR3 size: 14 residues. CDR3 in DNA: TGTGCCAGCAGTGAAGGGCGGGATAATCAGCCCCAGCATCTT. As protein: CASSEGRDNQPQHL.

The chain carries TRBV7-2 and TRBJ2-1; 9 bases line up with TRBD2. Per germline, CDR1 SGHTA and CDR2 FQGNSA. Losses at the gene ends were 4 bases for V and 9 bases for J; bases not matched to a gene: 13. This CDR3 region has 16 residues. The CDR3, as DNA: TGTGCCAGCAGCTCCGCGATTGGACTAGCGCGCGGTGAGCAGTTCTTC. Translating it yields CASSSAIGLARGEQFF.

This clone was counted a single time. This chain uses TRBV27 with TRBJ2-2; 10 nucleotides match TRBD1. The CDR3 consists of 14 residues. The germline V gene encodes CDR1 MNHEY and CDR2 SMNVEV (reference sequence). Germline trimming cut 7 bases from V and 7 bases from J; bases unmatched to any gene: 6. The CDR3 sequence: CASTGTGVIGELFF. CDR3 coding DNA: TGTGCCAGCACCGGGACAGGGGTTATCGGGGAGCTGTTTTTT.

The chain employs TRBV27 and TRBJ2-3; TRBD2 matches at 9 bases. J was trimmed by 4 bases and V by 6 bases; bases with no gene match: 2. Germline V gene data show CDR1 as MNHEY and CDR2 as SMNVEV (reference sequence). This CDR3 has 13 amino acids. In nucleotides, the CDR3 is TGTGCCAGCAGGGCGGGGGGGCCAGATACGCAGTATTTT. Encoded protein: CASRAGGPDTQYF.

The chain is built from TRBV5-6 and TRBJ1-4; unclear D gene. The CDR3 runs to 13 residues. In germline, CDR1 is SGHDT, CDR2 YYEEEE. Trimming took off 0 bases at V and 4 bases at J, with 4 bases between the two ends. CDR3 nucleotide sequence: TGTGCCAGCAGCTTGGGTCTTAATGAAAAACTGTTTTTT. Protein product: CASSLGLNEKLFF.

V usage is TRBV27 and J usage is TRBJ1-5; 7 bases fit TRBD1. Germline CDR1 reads MNHEY; CDR2 reads SMNVEV (reference sequence). The CDR3 sequence is 16 residues long. V gave up 2 bases and J gave up 1 base; unmatched junction bases: 5. The CDR3, as DNA: TGTGCCAGCAGTTTAAGAACAGGGGCCAGCAATCAGCCCCAGCATTTT. It is translated as CASSLRTGASNQPQHF.

The J gene is TRBJ2-3, the V gene TRBV19; 10 nucleotides align to TRBD1. V shed 5 bases, J shed 6 bases, and the junction held 8 bases outside the gene matches. The CDR3 length is 15 residues. Germline-derived CDR1 and CDR2 are LNHDA and SQIVND (reference sequence). The chain's CDR3 is CASSVGQGGYDTQYF. The CDR3, as DNA: TGTGCCAGTAGTGTCGGACAGGGGGGTTATGATACGCAGTATTTT.

V and J are TRBV5-4 and TRBJ2-3; TRBD2 matches 12 bases. From germline, CDR1 is SGHNT and CDR2 YYREEE (reference sequence). CDR3 length: 17 residues. V gave up 2 bases and J gave up 6 bases; unmatched junction bases: 10. The chain's CDR3 is CASSLGASGGAGDTQYF. Written as DNA, the CDR3 is TGTGCCAGCAGCTTAGGGGCTAGCGGGGGGGCGGGTGATACGCAGTATTTT. Full variable domain (outside the CDR3, taken from reference TRBV5-4 and TRBJ2-3): ETGVTQSPTHLIKTRGQQVTLRCSSQSGHNTVSWYQQALGQGPQFIFQYYREEENGRGNFPPRFSGLQFPNYSSELNVNALELDDSALYLCASSLGASGGAGDTQYFGPGTRLTVL.

V usage is TRBV7-2 and J usage is TRBJ1-1, with 9 bases identical to TRBD1. This CDR3 region has 15 residues. The germline V gene has CDR1 SGHTA and CDR2 FQGNSA. The V gene end was trimmed by 5 bases and the J gene end by 4 bases; junction bases not matched to a gene: 8. CDR3 loop: CASSARQGVSTEAFF. In nucleotides, the CDR3 is TGTGCCAGCAGCGCTCGACAGGGGGTAAGCACTGAAGCTTTCTTT.